A selection of T cell receptor beta chains follows, all from one sample in a study of blood T cell repertoires in COVID-19. TCRdb's copy holds only in-frame clones and misses some; the assay was immunoSEQ multiplex PCR. This table has approximately 52,000 clones, around 88% appearing once. The sample was peripheral blood. The receptors stem from a man aged 55 to 69 with acute or convalescent COVID-19. Both conserved end residues are part of each CDR3. Fields, in order: CDR3 length, J gene, clone size, D gene, V gene, CDR3 DNA, CDR3 protein. D genes are given only for firm matches. The size of a clone is reported for some rows only, either as once, few or many, or as a class for expanded clones.

>16|TRBJ1-2|-|TRBD1|TRBV24-1
TGTGCCACCAGTGACGGACAGGGGGCCGATATCTATGGCTACACCTTC
CATSDGQGADIYGYTF
>15|TRBJ1-5|-|-|TRBV6-5
-
CASSFAAGAGQRRHF
>16|TRBJ2-1|-|TRBD2|TRBV3-1/TRBV3-2
TGTGCCAGCAGCCCCGATACTAGCGGGAGAGGCAATGAGCAGTTCTTC
CASSPDTSGRGNEQFF
>15|TRBJ1-5|-|TRBD1|TRBV6-5
TGTGCCAGCAGTCAACAGGGGCTGAGTAATCAGCCCCAGCATTTT
CASSQQGLSNQPQHF
>14|TRBJ2-3|-|-|TRBV5-1
TGCGCCAGCAGCCCCACCGGGAGTCAGGATACGCAGTATTTT
CASSPTGSQDTQYF
>16|TRBJ1-6|-|TRBD1|TRBV28
TGTGCCAGCAGTTCCTCGACAGGGGGCTTTAATTCACCCCTCCACTTT
CASSSSTGGFNSPLHF
>18|TRBJ2-1|-|-|TRBV3-1/TRBV3-2
TGTGCCAGCAGCCCGGGACAAATTGCGGGGGCCTCCTACAATGAGCAGTTCTTC
CASSPGQIAGASYNEQFF
>16|TRBJ1-5|-|TRBD1|TRBV5-6
TGTGCCAGCAGCCAACATACAGGGGGAGTAAATCAGCCCCAGCATTTT
CASSQHTGGVNQPQHF
>13|TRBJ2-5|-|-|TRBV6-4
TGTGCCAGCAGTCCCGTGAGGGGGGAGACCCAGTACTTC
CASSPVRGETQYF
>15|TRBJ1-4|-|TRBD1|TRBV4-2
TGTGCCAGCAGCCAAGGGGGACAGGGAAATGAAAAACTGTTTTTT
CASSQGGQGNEKLFF
>13|TRBJ2-7|-|-|TRBV5-1
TGCGCCAGCAGCTTGCTCAGGGATTACGAGCAGTACTTC
CASSLLRDYEQYF
>12|TRBJ1-5|-|-|TRBV10-2
TGCGCCAGCAGTGAACTAAATCAGCCCCAGCATTTT
CASSELNQPQHF
>15|TRBJ1-6|-|TRBD1|TRBV28
TGTGCCAGCAGTAGACAGGGGGCAGGCAATTCACCCCTCCACTTT
CASSRQGAGNSPLHF
>14|TRBJ1-5|-|-|TRBV19
TGTGCCAGTAGTATAGCCGGTTTCGAACAGCCCCAGCATTTT
CASSIAGFEQPQHF
>17|TRBJ1-1|-|-|TRBV18
TGTGCCAGCTCACCACTTGCGTCAAGAGTTGGGAACACTGAAGCTTTCTTT
CASSPLASRVGNTEAFF
>18|TRBJ2-7|-|-|TRBV19
TGTGCCAGTAGTATAAGGCAGGGGAATCCCGGGACTATCTACGAGCAGTACTTC
CASSIRQGNPGTIYEQYF
>17|TRBJ2-7|-|TRBD2|TRBV3-1/TRBV3-2
TGTGCCAGCAGCCAGGACCGACTAGCGGGAGCGGGGGTCGAGCAGTACTTC
CASSQDRLAGAGVEQYF
>19|TRBJ2-3|-|-|TRBV3-1/TRBV3-2
TGTGCCAGCAGCGATCCAAGGGGGACATCGGGAGGAGGGACAGATACGCAGTATTTT
CASSDPRGTSGGGTDTQYF
>14|TRBJ1-6|-|TRBD1|TRBV28
TGTGCCAGCAGTTCGGGACAGGGGAGTTCACCCCTCCACTTT
CASSSGQGSSPLHF
>17|TRBJ2-5|-|TRBD2|TRBV9
TGTGCCAGCAGCGTAGGGACTGATGCGGGGGGGCGGGAGACCCAGTACTTC
CASSVGTDAGGRETQYF
>16|TRBJ1-4|-|TRBD1|TRBV11-2
TGTGCCAGCAGCCCTGGGGACAGGGGAGGAAATGAAAAACTGTTTTTT
CASSPGDRGGNEKLFF
>14|TRBJ2-5|-|TRBD2|TRBV6-2/TRBV6-3
TGTGCCAGCAGCCAGATAGCGGGACAAGAGACCCAGTACTTC
CASSQIAGQETQYF
>15|TRBJ1-5|-|-|TRBV5-1
TGCGCCAGCAGCTTGATCGGGAATAGCAATCAGCCCCAGCATTTT
CASSLIGNSNQPQHF
>17|TRBJ2-7|few|-|TRBV6-1
TGTGCCAGCAGTGAAGACGCTCAGGGGACGGTGACCTACGAGCAGTACTTC
CASSEDAQGTVTYEQYF
>15|TRBJ1-6|few|-|TRBV4-1
TGCGCCAGCAGCCAAGATCGGGTGGCGAATTCACCCCTCCACTTT
CASSQDRVANSPLHF
>11|TRBJ2-7|-|-|TRBV29-1
TGCAGCGTTGAACTTTCCTACGAGCAGTACTTC
CSVELSYEQYF
>16|TRBJ2-1|-|-|TRBV6-5
TGTGCCAGCAGTTACCAGATCCAGGGGCCTAACAATGAGCAGTTCTTC
CASSYQIQGPNNEQFF
>14|TRBJ1-4|few|TRBD1|TRBV28
TGTGCCAGCAGTTTAGGACAGGGCAATGAAAAACTGTTTTTT
CASSLGQGNEKLFF
>13|TRBJ2-7|once|-|TRBV27
TGTGCCAGCAGTTTATCTGGCAGATACGAGCAGTACTTC
CASSLSGRYEQYF
>13|TRBJ2-5|-|-|TRBV13
TGTGCCAGCAGCCAGACTAGGGCGGAGACCCAGTACTTC
CASSQTRAETQYF
>14|TRBJ2-5|-|-|TRBV5-1
TGCGCCAGCAGCTTGGACAGCCAGCAAGAGACCCAGTACTTC
CASSLDSQQETQYF
>13|TRBJ1-3|few|-|TRBV9
TGTGCCAGCAGCGTCCAGGGGTCGAACACCATATATTTT
CASSVQGSNTIYF
>14|TRBJ1-1|-|-|TRBV9
TGTGCCAGCAGCGTGGGCCCAGGGAACACTGAAGCTTTCTTT
CASSVGPGNTEAFF
>13|TRBJ1-2|-|-|TRBV19
TGTGCCAGTAGAGGGGATCAGGGCTATGGCTACACCTTC
CASRGDQGYGYTF
>17|TRBJ2-5|-|TRBD1|TRBV3-1/TRBV3-2
TGTGCCAGCAGCCAAGATCCGGGACAGGGGTTAGGGAAGACCCAGTACTTC
CASSQDPGQGLGKTQYF